The rows below give T cell receptor beta chains drawn from one sample of a study of T cells after yellow fever vaccination. From the 5' RACE reads, TCRdb called clonotypes with MiXCR, one entry per CDR3 protein. The table includes about 430,000 distinct CDR3 sequences, 18% detected once. Here the sequenced sample was PBMCs, taken before the yellow fever booster vaccination. These receptors originate from a man aged 18 to 30 who received the YFV17D yellow fever vaccine. Each CDR3 is given with its conserved first and last residue. The D gene is left open where the match is weak. Only some rows state a clone size, as once, few, many or a class for expanded clones.

j_call clone_size d_call v_call cdr3_nt cdr3_aa
TRBJ2-3 NA TRBD2 TRBV9 TGTGCCAGCAGCGTATCAGCCGGGACTAATTCGGGTACGCAGTATTTT CASSVSAGTNSGTQYF
TRBJ1-4 NA NA TRBV2 TGTGCCAGCAGGAGGGGGGGAGAAAAACTGTTTTTT CASRRGGEKLFF
TRBJ1-2 NA NA TRBV19 TGTGCCAGTAGGCCAGGGAATCTTTATGGCTACACCTTC CASRPGNLYGYTF
TRBJ1-1 few TRBD1 TRBV7-9 TGTGCCAGCAGCACCCGGGACAGGGTATTCGCTGAAGCTTTCTTT CASSTRDRVFAEAFF
TRBJ1-4 few NA TRBV14 TGTGCCAGCAGCCAAGAGGGAAGGAAACTGTTTTTT CASSQEGRKLFF
TRBJ1-6 NA TRBD1 TRBV9 TGTGCCAGCAGCCCGAGACAGGGTCCTAATTCACCCCTCCACTTT CASSPRQGPNSPLHF
TRBJ2-2 many TRBD1 TRBV4-2 TGTGCCAGCAGCCAAGAGGGGGAAGGGGGCGCGTCCGGGGAGCTGTTTTTT CASSQEGEGGASGELFF
TRBJ1-1 NA TRBD1 TRBV20-1 TGCAGTGCCAAACAGGACAGGGCGGCTTTCTTT CSAKQDRAAFF
TRBJ1-1 NA NA TRBV7-9 TGTGCCAGCAGGCAGACACCGAACACTGAAGCTTTCTTT CASRQTPNTEAFF
TRBJ2-3 few TRBD2 TRBV9 TGTGCCAGCAGCGGCTGGGGGGGGGATACGCAGTATTTT CASSGWGGDTQYF
TRBJ2-3 NA NA TRBV7-2 TGTGCCACCTCGGGACTGATCACAGATACGCAGTATTTT CATSGLITDTQYF
TRBJ2-3 NA NA TRBV20-1 TGCAGTGCTAGAGACGTTCGGGCCCTCGGGGCAGATACGCAGTATTTT CSARDVRALGADTQYF
TRBJ1-5 NA TRBD1 TRBV6-1 TGTGCCAGCAGCCGGACAGGGCCCTTTGAGCCCCAGCATTTT CASSRTGPFEPQHF
TRBJ2-2 NA TRBD1 TRBV10-3 TGTGCCATCAGTGCGGGACAGGGGGCCTACACCGGGGAGCTGTTTTTT CAISAGQGAYTGELFF
TRBJ1-3 NA NA TRBV29-1 TGCAGCGTTGGAGGTCAGGGGAACACCATATATTTT CSVGGQGNTIYF
TRBJ1-1 NA NA TRBV3-1 TGTGCCAGCAGCCAAGTGTACGACAGGCCCGAAGCTTTCTTT CASSQVYDRPEAFF
TRBJ2-4 NA NA TRBV29-1 TGCAGCGTTGTTTCGGCAAACATTCAGTACTTC CSVVSANIQYF
TRBJ1-5 NA NA TRBV20-1 TGCATTTGCTGGGGAAGCCAAGGTAGCAATCAGCCCCAGCATTTT CICWGSQGSNQPQHF
TRBJ2-1 NA TRBD1 TRBV5-1 TGCGCCAGCAGCTCCACCGGGACAGGGGATGAGCAGTTCTTC CASSSTGTGDEQFF
TRBJ1-6 NA TRBD1 TRBV12-3/TRBV12-4 TGTGCCAGCAGTTTATACGGGACAGGGGGTTCACCCCTCCACTTT CASSLYGTGGSPLHF
TRBJ2-5 NA NA TRBV23-1 TGCGCCAGCAGTCTCGATCCGAGGGAGACCCAGTACTTC CASSLDPRETQYF
TRBJ1-2 many TRBD1 TRBV6-1 TGTGCCAGCACTTCCGCGGGTCCGGGACAGGGGGCTGTTGGCTACACCTTC CASTSAGPGQGAVGYTF
TRBJ1-1 many NA TRBV20-1 TGCAGTGCTAGAGACACTGAAGCTTTCTTT CSARDTEAFF
TRBJ1-6 many TRBD1 TRBV4-1 TGCGCCAGCAGTCCGACAGGGGGAGGTTCACCCCTCCACTTT CASSPTGGGSPLHF
TRBJ2-2 NA NA TRBV24-1 TGTGCCACCAGTCTATCCCGCACCGGGGAGCTGTTTTTT CATSLSRTGELFF
TRBJ2-7 NA NA TRBV4-2 TGTGCCAGCAGCCAAAAATGGGGTGCTGGGGCGGGGGAGCAGTACTTC CASSQKWGAGAGEQYF
TRBJ2-1 NA NA TRBV6-1 TGTGCCAGCAGCCTCCGGGCCCCCAACGGGGAGCAGTTCTTC CASSLRAPNGEQFF
TRBJ1-2 NA NA TRBV7-9 TGTGCCAGCAGCTTAGATGGGAGCCTAGCTAACTATGGCTACACCTTC CASSLDGSLANYGYTF
TRBJ1-6 NA NA TRBV18 TGTGCCAGCTCCCCTAGGAGCTCCTATAATTCACCCCTCCACTTT CASSPRSSYNSPLHF
TRBJ1-5 many NA TRBV4-1 TGCGCCAGCAGCCAAGGACCAGGGGAGGCTCAGCCCCAGCATTTT CASSQGPGEAQPQHF
TRBJ2-5 few NA TRBV6-1 TGTGCCAGCAGTTACGGACGGGCCGGGGAGACCCAGTACTTC CASSYGRAGETQYF
TRBJ2-1 NA NA TRBV28 TGTGCCAGCGAAAAGGCCCCTCTATACAATGAGCAGTTCTTC CASEKAPLYNEQFF
TRBJ1-1 few NA TRBV5-1 TGCGCCAGCAGCTTGGACAGGGATCGGGGTGAAGCTTTCTTT CASSLDRDRGEAFF
TRBJ2-5 NA NA TRBV20-1 TGCAGTGCTAGGACTGGGACCCAGTACTTC CSARTGTQYF
TRBJ1-1 NA NA TRBV28 TGTGCCAGCAGTACGAGAACAGGGAACACTGAAGCTTTCTTT CASSTRTGNTEAFF
TRBJ2-1 many NA TRBV6-5 TGTGCCAGCAGGCGAGCATGGCCCGGGGTTGAGCAGTTCTTC CASRRAWPGVEQFF
TRBJ2-7 NA TRBD1 TRBV5-1 TGCGCCAGCAGCGTGGGACAGGGAGGCTACGAGCAGTACTTC CASSVGQGGYEQYF
TRBJ2-5 NA TRBD1 TRBV20-1 TGCAGTGTTTTACCCCGGGACAGCTTTCAAGAGACCCAGTACTTC CSVLPRDSFQETQYF
TRBJ1-2 NA NA TRBV6-1 TGTGCCAGCAGTGAAAGGGGATCCAGACAGATAGCCTATGGCTACACCTTC CASSERGSRQIAYGYTF
TRBJ2-5 few NA TRBV18 TGTGCCAGCTCACCATCGGTACGGGGGCCAGAGACCCAGTACTTC CASSPSVRGPETQYF
TRBJ2-4 few NA TRBV5-6 TGTGCCAGCAGCTTGAGGGGGTCCGGCAACATTCAGTACTTC CASSLRGSGNIQYF
TRBJ2-5 few NA TRBV4-1 TGCGCCAGCAGCCAGCCCGCTAGAAAAGAGACCCAGTACTTC CASSQPARKETQYF
TRBJ1-2 few TRBD1 TRBV20-1 TGCAGTGCTAGGAGACAGGGGCGAGACTATGGCTACACCTTC CSARRQGRDYGYTF